This is a list of T cell receptor beta chains from one sample in a study of beta chain features in type 1 diabetes. Sequencing used immunoSEQ multiplex PCR; TCRdb keeps in-frame clones, though not all of them. The data show 300,000 to 350,000 clones, roughly 12% seen once. Sequenced material: naive CD4+ T cells from blood. These receptor sequences come from a young woman with type 1 diabetes. Both conserved end residues are part of each CDR3.

>TRBV5-1|TRBJ2-1
CASSFRLAGGPNPTEQFF
>TRBV7-9|TRBJ2-7
CASWGGEWAYEQYF
>TRBV5-4|TRBJ2-2
CASSLRSRPGELFF
>TRBV2|TRBJ1-1
CASSSSSRVGTEAFF
>TRBV6-5|TRBJ2-1
CASSGIGGSNEQFF
>TRBV7-8|TRBJ2-7
CASSLADSYEQYF
>TRBV18|TRBJ2-5
CASSGDREETQYF
>TRBV6-5|TRBJ2-3
CASSYRRYRADTQYF
>TRBV18|TRBJ2-3
CASSPKQLAGPTDTQYF
>TRBV29-1|TRBJ2-6
CSVVQGKTSGANVLTF
>TRBV29-1|TRBJ2-3
CSVVPSGRGGHGSTDTQYF
>TRBV7-2|TRBJ2-5
CASSLVAGALGTQYF
>TRBV5-1|TRBJ2-7
CASTSMGATTYEQYF
>TRBV27|TRBJ1-5
CASRGTESIANQPQHF
>TRBV5-4|TRBJ1-3
CASSPFGGTISDTIYF
>TRBV5-1|TRBJ1-4
CASSPLATNEKLFF
>TRBV5-4|TRBJ2-5
CASSLGGSRETQYF
>TRBV2|TRBJ1-2
CASLSRSPQAYGYTF
>TRBV18|TRBJ2-5
CASSVSGNQETQYF
>TRBV7-8|TRBJ2-5
CASSLVAGQGWKTQYF
>TRBV5-1|TRBJ2-1
CASSSNLAGPYNEQFF
>TRBV9|TRBJ2-1
CASSVSGQTSGIGQFF
>TRBV6-6|TRBJ1-4
CASSRTRGGSEKLFF
>TRBV29-1|NA
CSVELGPEQYF
>TRBV21-1|TRBJ2-3
CASSPPWGSHSRTDTQYF
>TRBV5-1|TRBJ2-5
CASSGPAGLGTQYF
>TRBV7-2|TRBJ1-3
CASSLVEVLSGNTIYF
>TRBV28|TRBJ2-3
CASRGQGAGTDTQYF
>TRBV5-1|TRBJ2-5
CASSSGTSGSWETQYF
>TRBV18|TRBJ2-5
CASSQTPQETQYF
>TRBV7-2|TRBJ1-2
CASSHRQGGRYGYTF
>TRBV7-9|TRBJ2-5
CASSLGLAGAETQYF
>TRBV7-8|TRBJ2-1
CASSFPRAEQFF
>TRBV7-2|TRBJ2-3
CASSRLAGGDTQYF
>TRBV29-1|TRBJ2-1
CSVHPVGGRALF
>TRBV27|TRBJ2-5
CASSLWAPQGQTGIYVTQYF
>TRBV19|TRBJ1-2
CASSIVWQRNYGYTF
>TRBV7-2|TRBJ2-1
CASSMLGLQYNEQFF
>TRBV11-2|TRBJ2-1
CASSFPLAGGQSYNEQFF
>TRBV11-2|TRBJ2-1
CASSPTDNEQFF
>TRBV5-1|TRBJ2-2
CASSLLAGDTGELFF
>TRBV5-1|TRBJ2-7
CASSLGAYEQYF
>TRBV9|TRBJ2-1
CASSSSGYNEQFF
>TRBV7-2|TRBJ1-1
CASSPVTLNTEAFF
>TRBV19|TRBJ1-2
CASKWDRVGYGYTF
>TRBV7-9|TRBJ2-5
CASSFWGLARAQYF
>TRBV6-5|TRBJ2-2
CATQAQGAMGGELFF
>TRBV7-9|TRBJ2-1
CASRSGGDEQFF
>TRBV5-1|TRBJ1-2
CASSLTENYGYTF
>TRBV19|TRBJ2-3
CASSKEGRGDTQYF
>TRBV7-2|TRBJ2-1
CASSPDRGINEQFF
>TRBV30|TRBJ1-5
CAWSVQINQPQHF
>TRBV7-2|TRBJ1-1
CASSSQGARTEAFF
>TRBV5-6|TRBJ2-1
CASSSWGRSEQFF